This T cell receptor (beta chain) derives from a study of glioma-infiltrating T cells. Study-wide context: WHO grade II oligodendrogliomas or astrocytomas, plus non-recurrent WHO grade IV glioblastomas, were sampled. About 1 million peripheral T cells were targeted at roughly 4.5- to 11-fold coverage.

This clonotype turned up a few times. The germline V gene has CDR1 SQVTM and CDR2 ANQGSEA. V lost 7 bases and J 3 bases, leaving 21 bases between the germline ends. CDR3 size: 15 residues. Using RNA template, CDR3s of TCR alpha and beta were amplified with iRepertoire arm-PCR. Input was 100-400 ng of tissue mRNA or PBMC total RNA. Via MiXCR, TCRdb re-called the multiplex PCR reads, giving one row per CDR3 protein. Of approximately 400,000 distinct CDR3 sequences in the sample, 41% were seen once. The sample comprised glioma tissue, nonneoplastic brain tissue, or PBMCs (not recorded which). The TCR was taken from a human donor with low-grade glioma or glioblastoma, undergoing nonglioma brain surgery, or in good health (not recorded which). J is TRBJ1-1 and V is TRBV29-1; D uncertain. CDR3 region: CSAQRETTADTEAFF. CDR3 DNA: TGCAGCGCCCAGAGAGAGACCACTGCGGACACTGAAGCTTTCTTT.